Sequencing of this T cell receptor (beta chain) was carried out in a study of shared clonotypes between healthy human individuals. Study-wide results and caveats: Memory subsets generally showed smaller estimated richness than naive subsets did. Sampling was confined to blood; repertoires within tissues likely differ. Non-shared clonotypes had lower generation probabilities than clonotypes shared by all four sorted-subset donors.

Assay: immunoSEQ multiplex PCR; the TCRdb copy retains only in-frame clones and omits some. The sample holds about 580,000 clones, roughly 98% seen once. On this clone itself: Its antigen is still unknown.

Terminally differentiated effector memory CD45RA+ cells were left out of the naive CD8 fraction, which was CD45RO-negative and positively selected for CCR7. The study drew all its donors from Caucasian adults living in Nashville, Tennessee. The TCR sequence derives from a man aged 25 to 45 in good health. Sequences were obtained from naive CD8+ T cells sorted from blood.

The CDR3 region is CAISGERESYEQYF. CDR3 in DNA: TGTGCCATCAGTGGAGAGCGGGAGTCATACGAGCAGTACTTC. This rearrangement joins TRBV10-3 to TRBJ2-7; TRBD2 agrees at 8 bases. V gave up 4 bases and J gave up 4 bases; unmatched junction bases: 6. CDR1 is ENHRY, CDR2 SYGVKD, per germline. The CDR3 is 14 amino acids.